Presented here are 10 T cell receptor beta chains from one specimen sequenced in a study of graft-versus-host responses after intestinal transplantation. Only in-frame clones appear in the TCRdb table, and some are missing; sequencing was by immunoSEQ multiplex PCR. The sample has about 86,000 clones, around 86% seen once. No antigen is known for these receptors. This specimen consisted of unstimulated CD8+ T cells sorted from spleen or lymph node cells, obtained before intestinal transplant. The receptors stem from a human donor who received an intestinal transplant.

The chain links TRBV10-2 to TRBJ2-2, with TRBD1 identical over 8 bases. This CDR3 spans 14 amino acids. After removal of 7 bases from V and 0 bases from J, the junction contained 1 base not matched to a gene. The germline gives CDR1 WSHSY, CDR2 SAAADI. This CDR3 is CASTDRANTGELFF. CDR3 nucleotides: TGCGCCAGCACGGACAGGGCGAACACCGGGGAGCTGTTTTTT.

This chain links TRBV2 with TRBJ2-5, with 8 positions matching TRBD2. CDR1 and CDR2 (germline): SNHLY, FYNNEI. The CDR3 spans 18 residues. V lost 0 bases, J lost 6 bases, and 15 bases stayed unmatched. CDR3 coding DNA: TGTGCCAGCAGTGAAGCTACTATATTGGGACTAGGGTTTCAGACCCAGTACTTC. Translation: CASSEATILGLGFQTQYF. Supplemented by reference TRBV2 and TRBJ2-5, the full variable domain reads EPEVTQTPSHQVTQMGQEVILRCVPISNHLYFYWYRQILGQKVEFLVSFYNNEISEKSEIFDDQFSVERPDGSNFTLKIRSTKLEDSAMYFCASSEATILGLGFQTQYFGPGTRLLVL.

This clone was seen a single time. The chain combines TRBV5-8 with TRBJ2-7, with D possibly matching TRBD2 (6 bases). V was cut by 0 bases and J by 5 bases, with 18 bases left in between. CDR3 size: 16 residues. The germline CDR1 and CDR2 sequences are SGHTS and YDEGEE. The DNA of the CDR3 is TGTGCCAGCAGCTTGGCCGATTACGGGAGTAAAAACGAGCAGTACTTC. Translating it yields CASSLADYGSKNEQYF.

The chain uses TRBV11-2 and TRBJ1-2; the D gene is possibly TRBD1 (6 bases). The CDR3 covers 11 residues. V lost 0 bases and J lost 12, with 8 bases in between. The germline gives CDR1 SGHAT, CDR2 FQNNGV. The CDR3 DNA follows: TGTGCCAGCAGCTTAGACGGGGGCCACACCTTC. Translation: CASSLDGGHTF. The full variable domain, in which reference TRBV11-2 and TRBJ1-2 provide the parts outside the CDR3, is EAGVAQSPRYKIIEKRQSVAFWCNPISGHATLYWYQQILGQGPKLLIQFQNNGVVDDSQLPKDRFSAERLKGVDSTLKIQPAKLEDSAVYLCASSLDGGHTFGSGTRLTVV.

The V and J genes are TRBV27 and TRBJ1-3; D ambiguous. The CDR3 totals 16 residues. The V end lost 0 bases, the J end lost 0 bases, and 9 bases lay between the germline ends. Germline V lookup: CDR1 MNHEY, CDR2 SMNVEV (reference sequence). DNA for the CDR3: TGTGCCAGCAGTTTATCCTTGGGTTCCTCTGGAAACACCATATATTTT. Its protein is CASSLSLGSSGNTIYF.

The chain couples TRBV5-8 to TRBJ2-5, with no clear D. Germline CDR1 reads SGHTS; CDR2 reads YDEGEE. The CDR3 is made up of 13 amino acids. V dropped 4 bases and J dropped 2 bases, with 9 bases sitting between them. CDR3 loop: CASSHIPQETQYF. For the CDR3, the DNA is TGTGCCAGCAGCCATATCCCTCAAGAGACCCAGTACTTC.

The chain carries TRBV6-6 and TRBJ1-5, with TRBD1 as a possible D gene (6 bases). The ends were cut back, 2 bases at V and 4 bases at J, with 12 bases in the middle. Germline V gene sequence: CDR1 MNHNY, CDR2 SVGAGI (reference sequence). The CDR3 has 15 residues. The CDR3 nucleotides read TGTGCCAGCAGTTACGTACAGGGAGGAAATCAGCCCCAGCATTTT. Amino acid sequence: CASSYVQGGNQPQHF.

The chain is built from TRBV5-4 and TRBJ2-7; a weak D match, TRBD2 (6 bases). Between the trimmed V and J ends, which lost 4 bases and 3 bases, there was a span of 29 bases. Germline loops: CDR1 SGHNT, CDR2 YYREEE (reference sequence). CDR3 length: 19 amino acids. The CDR3 spells CASSLTGGCGTWLDYEQYF. In DNA form, the CDR3 reads TGTGCCAGCAGCCTAACCGGGGGATGCGGGACGTGGTTGGACTACGAGCAGTACTTC.

The chain carries TRBV28 and TRBJ2-7; D not resolved. The CDR3 runs to 11 residues. The germline V gene encodes CDR1 MDHEN and CDR2 SYDVKM. With 6 bases removed from V and 3 bases from J, the gap between germline ends came to 6 bases. Here the CDR3 DNA reads TGTGCCAGCAGATGGGGCTACGAGCAGTACTTC. Its translation: CASRWGYEQYF.

V gene TRBV2 combines with J gene TRBJ2-2; TRBD1 matches 7 bases. Trimming cost V 9 bases and J 2 bases; bases outside gene matches: 6. CDR3 length: 14 amino acids. CDR1 and CDR2 (germline): SNHLY, FYNNEI. As DNA, the CDR3 is TGTGCCAGGAACCGGGACAGCAACACCGGGGAGCTGTTTTTT. Amino acids: CARNRDSNTGELFF.